This TCR beta chain was identified in a study of blood T cell repertoires in COVID-19. Study background: COVID-19 samples collected from the United States, Italy and Spain covered acute and convalescent phases. Nucleic acid was either cDNA or gDNA, and it came from T cells, B-cell-depleted T cells, or PBMCs.

Trimming removed 6 bases at V and 6 bases at J, with 14 bases between. There are 13 residues in the CDR3. Germline V gene data show CDR1 as MNHEY and CDR2 as SVGAGI. The protocol was immunoSEQ multiplex PCR, while the TCRdb copy is restricted to in-frame clones and leaves out a portion. The table has 150,000 to 200,000 clones, approximately 80% seen once. The source of this sequence is a woman aged 50 to 65 who had recovered from COVID-19. Specimen: PBMCs or T cells enriched from blood (not recorded which). V usage is TRBV6-5 and J usage is TRBJ1-1, with a weak D call TRBD1 (5 bases). The CDR3, as DNA: TGTGCCAGCAGCTACGGGGGGAGGTCTGAAGCTTTCTTT. It specifies CASSYGGRSEAFF.